The 7 T cell receptor beta chains below all came from one sample that was sequenced in a study of OX40 agonist ivuxolimab in advanced cancers. Receptors were amplified or captured by the immunoSEQ multiplex PCR assay. Imported from immuneACCESS, the table was reduced by TCRdb to in-frame sequences with V and J called. These copies leave out some clones; in studies compared against another copy, an unresolved V gene accounts for under half, and the cause of the remainder is not known. A total of about 94,000 clones appear in this sample, 70% to 90% of them only once. The top ten hold 0.25% to 0.35% of the sample. This specimen was CD4+ or CD8+ T cells sorted from blood, taken in a trial of the OX40 agonist ivuxolimab. All receptors derive from an adult with an advanced solid tumor such as melanoma, head and neck, liver or kidney cancer.

V gene TRBV10-3 combines with J gene TRBJ2-2; TRBD2 agrees at 8 bases. Germline loops: CDR1 ENHRY, CDR2 SYGVKD. With V trimmed by 4 bases and J by 1 base, 5 bases remained unmatched. This CDR3 has 16 residues. The CDR3 spells CAISAGLARNTGELFF. The CDR3 nucleotides are TGTGCCATCAGTGCTGGACTAGCCAGGAACACCGGGGAGCTGTTTTTT.

This clone was counted only a few times. The rearrangement uses TRBV7-9 and TRBJ1-2; D uncertain. The CDR3 spans 13 residues. V was shortened by 3 bases and J by 5 bases, with 10 bases between the two germline ends. Germline V gives CDR1 SEHNR, CDR2 FQNEAQ (reference sequence). The CDR3 reads CASSFAVVYGYTF. In DNA, the CDR3 is TGTGCCAGCAGCTTCGCAGTGGTTTATGGCTACACCTTC.

The V call is TRBV7-2, the J call TRBJ2-7; D gene unclear. Deletions cut 2 bases from V and 3 bases from J, with 14 bases between. CDR1 and CDR2 (germline): SGHTA, FQGNSA. The CDR3 is 15 residues long. CDR3 coding DNA: TGTGCCAGCAGCTTATGGACGTCCCCGGTCTACGAGCAGTACTTC. It translates to CASSLWTSPVYEQYF.

The chain is built from TRBV7-7 and TRBJ2-1, with a possible D match to TRBD2 (5 bases). Trimming took off 4 bases at V and 7 bases at J, with 11 bases between the two ends. The CDR3 consists of 13 residues. CDR1 SSHAT and CDR2 FNYEAQ come from the germline V gene (reference sequence). Here the CDR3 DNA reads TGTGCCAGCAGCTCGAGTCGGGGAAATGAGCAGTTCTTC. It yields the protein CASSSSRGNEQFF.

The V and J genes are TRBV5-1 and TRBJ1-1; the match to TRBD1 covers 7 bases. V shed 7 bases and J 4 bases; nucleotides not matched to a gene: 16. CDR3 size: 16 residues. Germline assignment: CDR1 SGHRS and CDR2 YFSETQ. The CDR3 region has the DNA TGCGCCAGCGCCCCGGCACTATCGACAGGGTTCACTGAAGCTTTCTTT. Translated, it gives CASAPALSTGFTEAFF.

The chain couples TRBV15 to TRBJ1-2, with a tentative D call TRBD1 (5 bases). Germline values: CDR1 LNHNV, CDR2 YYDKDF (reference sequence). Deletions cut 1 base from V and 5 bases from J, with 14 bases between. This CDR3 has 15 residues. This CDR3 reads CATSRVGAGSYGYTF. The CDR3 DNA reads as TGTGCCACCAGCAGAGTTGGGGCAGGGAGTTATGGCTACACCTTC.

The chain couples TRBV10-2 to TRBJ2-7; 10 bases match TRBD1. Germline CDR1 is WSHSY and CDR2 is SAAADI. The CDR3 has 13 amino acids. Trimming removed 8 bases from V and 2 bases from J; junction bases left unmatched: 3. The CDR3 loop reads CASQTGGPYEQYF. For the CDR3, the DNA is TGCGCCAGCCAGACAGGGGGCCCCTACGAGCAGTACTTC.